The rows below give T cell receptor beta chains drawn from one sample of a study of T cell responses to AZD1222 COVID-19 vaccine. The assay was immunoSEQ multiplex PCR, and TCRdb's table has in-frame clones only and misses some. The repertoire includes around 120,000 clones, roughly 85% of them detected once, and around a sixth sits in the top ten. Material: peripheral blood, obtained on day 0 of MenACWY control vaccination. These receptors were taken from an adult in good health. CDR3s include the opening cysteine and the closing phenylalanine or tryptophan. Each record gives: J gene, V gene, D gene, clone size, CDR3 protein, CDR3 DNA. A D gene is named only where the DNA matches it firmly. Size tells how often a clone was seen (once, few, many) or the class of an expanded clone, and some rows leave it out.

J: TRBJ2-7
V: TRBV5-4
D: TRBD2
size: NA
CDR3: CASSLGRTLAGELYEQYF
DNA: TGTGCCAGCAGCTTGGGGCGGACTCTAGCGGGAGAGCTTTACGAGCAGTACTTC

J: TRBJ2-5
V: TRBV11-2
D: NA
size: NA
CDR3: CASSLDGGHGETQYF
DNA: TGTGCCAGCAGCTTAGATGGGGGGCATGGGGAGACCCAGTACTTC

J: TRBJ2-1
V: TRBV3-1/TRBV3-2
D: NA
size: NA
CDR3: CASSPFHQAWGNEQFF
DNA: TGTGCCAGCAGCCCGTTCCACCAGGCTTGGGGCAATGAGCAGTTCTTC

J: TRBJ1-1
V: TRBV6-4
D: NA
size: NA
CDR3: CASSEGSGGTEAFF
DNA: TGTGCCAGCAGTGAAGGAAGTGGAGGGACTGAAGCTTTCTTT

J: TRBJ2-7
V: TRBV9
D: NA
size: once
CDR3: CASSVGGSTYEQYF
DNA: TGTGCCAGCAGCGTAGGTGGCAGTACCTACGAGCAGTACTTC

J: TRBJ2-2
V: TRBV11-3
D: TRBD2
size: NA
CDR3: CASSSGLAGMAGELFF
DNA: TGTGCCAGCAGCTCGGGACTAGCGGGAATGGCCGGGGAGCTGTTTTTT

J: TRBJ1-3
V: TRBV18
D: NA
size: NA
CDR3: CASSPPSVSGNTIYF
DNA: TGTGCCAGCTCACCACCCAGTGTCTCTGGAAACACCATATATTTT

J: TRBJ2-3
V: TRBV11-2
D: NA
size: NA
CDR3: CASSLVGGQADTQYF
DNA: TGTGCCAGCAGCTTAGTGGGCGGGCAGGCAGATACGCAGTATTTT

J: TRBJ1-4
V: TRBV5-1
D: NA
size: NA
CDR3: CASSLAVTAEKLFF
DNA: TGCGCCAGCAGCTTGGCTGTCACTGCTGAAAAACTGTTTTTT

J: TRBJ2-7
V: TRBV5-1
D: NA
size: NA
CDR3: CASREAQGIYEQYF
DNA: TGCGCCAGCAGGGAGGCGCAGGGAATTTACGAGCAGTACTTC